This entry lists 21 T cell receptor beta chains sequenced from one sample in a study of shared clonotypes between healthy human individuals. Libraries were prepared by immunoSEQ multiplex PCR; TCRdb keeps only in-frame clonotypes and omits some of them. This table holds more than 400,000 clones, roughly 80% found once. Sequences were obtained from PBMCs. Receptors were obtained from a middle-aged woman in good health. Some clones in this sample may be carry-over from other donors' samples.

The gene calls are TRBV7-2 and TRBJ1-5; D possibly corresponds to TRBD1 (6 bases). V was trimmed by 0 bases and J by 5 bases, leaving 14 bases between them. Germline V gene data show CDR1 as SGHTA and CDR2 as FQGNSA. The CDR3 runs to 16 residues. The CDR3 reads CASSLAIGQTHQPQHF. In DNA form, the CDR3 reads TGTGCCAGCAGCTTAGCGATAGGACAGACTCATCAGCCCCAGCATTTT.

This sequence joins TRBV29-1 and TRBJ2-1; D is possibly TRBD2 (5 bases). Germline values: CDR1 SQVTM, CDR2 ANQGSEA. V lost 6 bases and J lost 5, with 11 bases in between. The CDR3 has 12 amino acids. CDR3 protein: CSVAETHNEQFF. The CDR3 coding sequence is TGCAGCGTAGCGGAAACGCACAATGAGCAGTTCTTC.

The chain carries TRBV5-1 and TRBJ2-3, with 7 positions matching TRBD1. CDR3 length: 14 residues. Germline V gene data show CDR1 as SGHRS and CDR2 as YFSETQ. The V gene end was trimmed by 5 bases and the J gene end by 3 bases; junction bases not matched to a gene: 6. The CDR3 reads CASSTGVVTDTQYF. CDR3 bases: TGCGCCAGCAGTACAGGGGTTGTAACAGATACGCAGTATTTT.

The V call is TRBV15, the J call TRBJ2-2; D unresolved. The CDR3 is made up of 15 amino acids. Germline V gene data show CDR1 as LNHNV and CDR2 as YYDKDF (reference sequence). The chain's CDR3 is CDASRDSPQAGELFF. The CDR3 nucleotides are TGTGACGCCAGCAGAGATTCTCCCCAGGCCGGGGAGCTGTTTTTT. Full variable domain (missing parts from reference TRBV15 and TRBJ2-2): DAMVIQNPRYQVTQFGKPVTLSCSQTLNHNVMYWYQQKSSQAPKLLFHYYDKDFNNEADTPDNFQSRRPNTSFCFLDIRSPGLGDTAMYLCDASRDSPQAGELFFGEGSRLTVL.

The chain carries TRBV4-2 and TRBJ1-2, with 8 bases fitting TRBD1. The V segment lost 6 bases and the J segment 4 bases; nucleotides outside the gene matches: 4. CDR1 is LGHNA and CDR2 is YNFKEQ in the germline V gene. The CDR3 is 13 residues long. This CDR3 is CASSFDRGYGYTF. For the CDR3, the DNA is TGTGCCAGCAGTTTTGACAGGGGCTATGGCTACACCTTC.

With regard to this clone: A far larger clone is off by one base, so a read error is likely. The identical CDR3 is also encoded by other nucleotide sequences in the sample. V usage is TRBV7-7 and J usage is TRBJ2-1; 12 bases map to TRBD1. The CDR3 loop spans 15 amino acids. The germline V gene has CDR1 SSHAT and CDR2 FNYEAQ (reference sequence). This CDR3 is CASSKGQGALDEQFF. The DNA of the CDR3 is TGTGCTAGTAGCAAGGGACAGGGGGCCCTTGATGAGCAGTTCTTC.

This clone was detected only a few times. This rearrangement joins TRBV28 to TRBJ2-3, with D tentatively TRBD1 (5 bases). There are 15 residues in the CDR3. V was shortened by 6 bases and J by 2 bases, with 15 bases between the two germline ends. Germline CDR1 MDHEN, CDR2 SYDVKM. CDR3 in amino acids: CASRPLGVVTDTQYF. The CDR3 region has the DNA TGTGCCAGCAGACCCTTAGGGGTGGTCACAGATACGCAGTATTTT.

Regarding this clone: A far larger clone is one base from this, pointing to a likely read error. The sample carries other DNA sequences with the same CDR3. The V and J genes are TRBV7-9 and TRBJ2-7; 12 positions match TRBD1. CDR1 is SEHNR, CDR2 FQNEAQ, per germline (reference sequence). V was clipped by 5 bases and J by 4 bases; unmatched bases: 6. This CDR3 contains 15 residues. The CDR3 bases are TGTGCCAGCAGCCCGGGACAGGGGGCCCCTTACGAGCAGTACTTC. Translation: CASSPGQGAPYEQYF.

The chain employs TRBV10-1 and TRBJ1-2, with D unclear. The CDR3 length is 17 residues. The V end was cut by 0 bases, the J end by 2 bases, with 16 bases between. Germline V gives CDR1 WNHNN, CDR2 SYGVQD (reference sequence). In DNA form, the CDR3 reads TGCGCCAGCAGTGAGTCTTCCACGGGTGGGCTGAACTATGGCTACACCTTC. Protein sequence: CASSESSTGGLNYGYTF.

This clone occurred once. This chain links TRBV7-2 with TRBJ2-7; 12 bases are a match to TRBD2. V gave up 4 bases and J gave up 1 base; unmatched junction bases: 2. The CDR3 consists of 15 residues. Germline V gene lookup returns CDR1 SGHTA and CDR2 FQGNSA. This chain's CDR3 is CASSYGLAGSYEQYF. The CDR3 coding sequence is TGTGCCAGCAGCTACGGACTAGCGGGGTCCTACGAGCAGTACTTC.

The chain employs TRBV7-9 and TRBJ2-5, with D tentatively TRBD1 or TRBD2 (5 bases each). The DNA matches TRBJ2-7 better at its end, which makes the J call doubtful. The CDR3 is 14 residues long. Per germline, CDR1 SEHNR and CDR2 FQNEAQ (reference sequence). This CDR3 is CASSLAGVGHEQYF. In nucleotides, the CDR3 is TGTGCCAGCAGCTTAGCAGGGGTGGGACACGAGCAGTACTTC.

The CDR3, as DNA: TGTGCCAGCAGCTCCGGCACCCTCTCCTACAATGAGCAGTTCTTC. Translating gives CASSSGTLSYNEQFF. The chain joins TRBV5-6 to TRBJ2-1, with unresolved D. CDR3 length: 15 amino acids. Trimming left V 3 bases short and J 0 bases short, with 10 bases between. Germline V gene lookup returns CDR1 SGHDT and CDR2 YYEEEE.

This clone was seen a single time. The chain has TRBV10-1 and TRBJ2-7; D gene unclear. CDR1 and CDR2 (germline): WNHNN, SYGVQD (reference sequence). V dropped 0 bases and J dropped 5 bases, with 11 bases sitting between them. The CDR3 is made up of 14 amino acids. The CDR3 coding sequence is TGCGCCAGCAGTGAGTCGGGTGGGCCTAACGAGCAGTACTTC. It is translated as CASSESGGPNEQYF.

The rearrangement joins TRBV6-5 to TRBJ2-1; 9 bases agree with TRBD1. Per the germline V gene, CDR1 is MNHEY and CDR2 is SVGAGI. V trimming: 4 bases; J trimming: 6 bases; junction bases outside the gene matches: 10. This CDR3 comprises 16 residues. The CDR3: CASSSHPGQGGNEQFF. CDR3 bases: TGTGCCAGCAGTTCGCACCCGGGACAGGGCGGCAATGAGCAGTTCTTC.

This clone was counted once. The rearrangement uses TRBV11-1 and TRBJ2-5; weak D call: TRBD2 (6 bases). This CDR3 is 17 amino acids long. V lost 2 bases and J lost 4, with 20 bases in between. Germline V lookup: CDR1 SGHAT, CDR2 FQDESV (reference sequence). The CDR3 region is CASSLNRLGHGGETQYF. Here the CDR3 DNA reads TGTGCCAGCAGCTTAAACCGACTAGGCCATGGGGGAGAGACCCAGTACTTC.

A word on this clone: A far larger clone is off by one base, so a read error is likely. The chain links TRBV2 to TRBJ2-2; 10 positions match TRBD1. The J segment lost 4 bases and the V segment lost 8 bases, leaving 10 bases of the junction unmatched. This CDR3 contains 16 residues. Per germline, CDR1 SNHLY and CDR2 FYNNEI. The CDR3: CASSGTGVGRTGELFF. The DNA of the CDR3 is TGTGCCAGCTCCGGGACAGGGGTCGGTCGCACCGGGGAGCTGTTTTTT.

The chain uses TRBV18 and TRBJ2-5; D is unresolved. The germline V gene has CDR1 KGHSH and CDR2 LQKENI. The CDR3 has 13 amino acids. Trimming shortened V by 6 bases and J by 2 bases, and 10 bases separated the two germline ends. The CDR3 region is CASSRAIQETQYF. The CDR3 nucleotides read TGTGCCAGCTCCAGAGCCATACAAGAGACCCAGTACTTC. The full variable domain, completed using reference TRBV18 and TRBJ2-5, is NAGVMQNPRHLVRRRGQEARLRCSPMKGHSHVYWYRQLPEEGLKFMVYLQKENIIDESGMPKERFSAEFPKEGPSILRIQQVVRGDSAAYFCASSRAIQETQYFGPGTRLLVL.

The chain joins TRBV5-1 to TRBJ2-5; 7 bases line up with TRBD1. Trimming removed 0 bases from V and 2 bases from J; junction bases left unmatched: 4. Germline V gene data show CDR1 as SGHRS and CDR2 as YFSETQ. The CDR3 sequence is 15 residues long. In DNA form, the CDR3 reads TGCGCCAGCAGCTTGGAGGGGACAGCACAAGAGACCCAGTACTTC. It yields the protein CASSLEGTAQETQYF. The full variable domain, in which reference TRBV5-1 and TRBJ2-5 provide the parts outside the CDR3, is KAGVTQTPRYLIKTRGQQVTLSCSPISGHRSVSWYQQTPGQGLQFLFEYFSETQRNKGNFPGRFSGRQFSNSRSEMNVSTLELGDSALYLCASSLEGTAQETQYFGPGTRLLVL.

The gene calls are TRBV4-2 and TRBJ2-5; weak D call: TRBD1 (6 bases). Trimming shortened V by 1 base and J by 0 bases, and 9 bases separated the two germline ends. This CDR3 has 15 residues. Per germline, CDR1 LGHNA and CDR2 YNFKEQ. The CDR3 nucleotides are TGTGCCAGCAGCCAAGGGGGGCGGTACCAAGAGACCCAGTACTTC. Its protein product is CASSQGGRYQETQYF.

This clone was counted a single time. The genes are TRBV11-2 and TRBJ2-2; D call uncertain. Germline V CDR1 and CDR2: SGHAT, FQNNGV. V gave up 5 bases and J gave up 5 bases, with 9 bases separating them. CDR3 length: 13 amino acids. CDR3 in amino acids: CASSIVTTGELFF. DNA for the CDR3: TGTGCCAGCAGCATCGTTACGACCGGGGAGCTGTTTTTT.

The rearrangement links TRBV5-1 to TRBJ2-6; D is unresolved. V was trimmed by 0 bases and J by 0 bases, leaving 7 bases between them. Germline V gene data show CDR1 as SGHRS and CDR2 as YFSETQ. There are 16 residues in the CDR3. CDR3 region: CASSLVLGSGANVLTF. As DNA, the CDR3 is TGCGCCAGCAGCTTGGTATTGGGCTCTGGGGCCAACGTCCTGACTTTC.